The TCR beta chain under discussion was sequenced for a study of cytomegalovirus exposure and HLA in healthy donors (dated by TCRdb to 2015 to 2018). Regarding the complete study: In an earlier analysis of about 560 of the donors, roughly 300 Gb of sequence data and 90 million to 120 million unique TCR beta sequences from 150 million to 200 million T cells were reported. An early release that covered about 640 HLA-typed donors contained approximately 300 gigabases of sequencing data and tens of millions of unique TCR sequences. Among the roughly 400 genotyped donors, roughly 80% belonged to the genetic ancestry cluster associated with self-reported Caucasian donors. The study aimed to test whether cataloging public T cell receptors could reveal signatures of past pathogen exposure. The T cell repertoires of 666 subjects were profiled by immunosequencing and related to cytomegalovirus serostatus. Besides the first cohort of around 700 subjects, a separate validation cohort made up of 120 different subjects was used. To predict cytomegalovirus infection status, the study brought together high-throughput TCR immunosequencing, statistical association of individual TCRs with disease status, and machine learning. To study patterns of TCR occurrence, a later analysis re-analyzed previously published TCR beta repertoires from 666 donors and added high-resolution HLA genotyping. The later analysis used no new phenotypic data to find candidate immune exposures, relying instead on TCR beta sequences and their occurrence across donors. An earlier analysis of 587 of the donors used high-throughput TCR beta sequencing to judge whether each TCR beta V gene segment behaved as functional or pseudogenic. Alongside the repertoire data, information on donor age, sex, ethnicity and CMV serostatus was compiled. Genome-wide SNP genotypes for about 60% of the roughly 670 donors were used in a later genetic analysis, which treated that subset as a discovery cohort. Every repertoire in the discovery cohort had been generated on one and the same sequencing platform. Both class I and class II loci were covered by HLA typing, at four-digit resolution. Typing coverage varied by locus: about 620-640 donors for A, B, C, DRB1 and DQB1; roughly 510 for DQA1; over 600 for DPA1; under 490 for DPB1. Roughly 5 DR-DQ haplotypes were handled as single units for association and clustering because linkage in the cohort was strong. Among roughly 400 genotyped donors of the cohort, an average of roughly 230,000 unique TCR beta nucleotide sequences was sequenced per donor, of which about 18% were non-productive.

The library was prepared using the immunoSEQ multiplex PCR assay. A mixture of 60 forward primers for TCR Vbeta segments and 13 reverse primers for TCR Jbeta segments was used in the multiplex PCR. The CDR3 region of rearranged TCR beta genes was amplified from genomic DNA with a multiplex PCR assay. Amplified TCR beta libraries were sequenced as 87-base-pair reads on the Illumina HiSeq System. The authors processed their data as follows. A later analysis tallied 75 million to 85 million unique TCR beta chains across the 660 or so repertoires, and roughly 11 million of those chains were shared by two or more donors. Raw reads were error-corrected and collapsed into unique sequences by a nearest-neighbor algorithm in which closely related sequences were merged to remove PCR and sequencing errors. CDR3 sequences were aligned to IMGT reference sequences to assign V, D and J gene segments. For a sequence to be retained, a match of at least six nucleotides to both a V gene segment and a J gene segment was required. Rearrangements were classified as productive when the CDR3 lacked stop codons and remained in frame with V and J, and all other rearrangements were classified as non-productive. Following IMGT convention, CDR3 was defined as the stretch from the second conserved V-encoded cysteine up to the conserved J-encoded phenylalanine. The earlier analysis of approximately 500 of the donors excluded sequences that lacked an unambiguous match to a single V gene segment. An earlier analysis of some 610 of the donors called V segments functional above 56.7% productive rearrangements and segregating when the between-donor standard deviation exceeded 5%. A statistical classification framework was built for diagnosing cytomegalovirus status from the catalog of TCR beta chain sequences. In a later analysis, V and J genes were assigned by comparing TCR nucleotide sequences against IMGT/GENE-DB human TR gene sequences. The TCRdist pipeline was used in a later analysis to assign CDR3 sequences and most-parsimonious VDJ recombination scenarios. In a later analysis, each TCR beta chain was defined by its CDR3 amino acid sequence together with its V-gene family, and reads lacking a unique V-gene family were excluded. A later analysis removed 592 highly shared, low-generation-probability nucleotide sequences to deal with suspected cross-contamination and a sequencing artifact. A later analysis calculated a clonal expansion index for each public chain from normalized within-repertoire ranks of inferred template counts. Generation probabilities in a later analysis came from a VDJ recombination model fitted to out-of-frame rearrangements, and those results were checked against IGoR. Hypergeometric tests were used in a later analysis to score TCR-TCR, TCR-HLA and TCR-CMV co-occurrence, with a repertoire-size bias correction applied to the TCR pairs. In a later analysis, false discovery rates were estimated by permuting HLA or CMV assignments 20 times. In a later analysis, co-occurring TCRs were grouped using DBSCAN, and TCRdist sequence similarity was added for clustering within HLA-allele-positive subsets. Co-occurrence clustering excluded repertoires with fewer than 30,000 or more than 120,000 public chains, plus five with anomalous nucleotide sharing. TCRdb carries this immuneACCESS record with in-frame sequences only. Its versions omit some clonotypes, under half of them owing to an unresolved V gene in the studies checked, with the rest unexplained. For V, J and clone size, that table is used; D and trimming come from the DNA. The sample yields under 150,000 clones; roughly three quarters were counted once. The ten most abundant clones make up roughly 4.7% of the sample.

Taken from cysteine to phenylalanine, the CDR3 has 14 residues. Just CDR3 DNA is preserved here, 42 bases in frame from base 1. V has 6 bases trimmed and J has 1 base trimmed; junction bases matching no gene number 4. The germline V gene sets CDR1 to MRHNA and CDR2 to SNTAGT. In total, 666 healthy bone marrow donors made up the cohort. At the time of sampling, all cohort members were nominally healthy, though unrecorded immune exposures were likely present. The donor was CMV seronegative and was included in the group of a few hundred seronegative cohort members. Each donor provided a peripheral blood sample, and peripheral blood mononuclear cells were used for TCR beta sequencing. The Qiagen DNeasy Blood Extraction Kit was used to extract genomic DNA from the blood cell samples. A word on this clone: The antigen it binds to is not known. No much larger clone exists at a distance of one base, and base qualities are not known.

General study outcomes and caveats: According to the authors, the approach could potentially be generalized to other disease states and immunological phenotypes. HLA typing was unavailable for some donors at each locus, so association tests used only the typed subset. Because counts were too low, some 17 rarely observed V segments, including chromosome 9 orphons, were excluded from the earlier analysis of around 590 of the donors. In a later analysis, HLA-associated TCR beta chains showed more clonal expansion and lower generation probabilities than non-associated chains that were equally common. In a later analysis, TCR association rates were found to vary across HLA loci, with the most associated TCRs seen for DRB1 alleles and the fewest for HLA-C alleles. When HLA alleles, especially DR and DQ, strongly co-occurred, attributing TCR associations to individual alleles was difficult. Most CMV-associated TCR beta chains appeared to be HLA-restricted in a later analysis, and the HLA associations seemed to be driven largely by CMV exposure. The study listed 150 to 200 TCR beta chains as associated with cytomegalovirus. In a later analysis, about 16,000 TCR beta sequences were associated with specific HLA alleles at a false discovery rate of 0.05. Most TCR sequences were observed very rarely across donors, whereas some public TCRs were present in many individuals. Roughly uniform sequencing depth across donors was assumed in presence/absence analyses, although this assumption may not hold. In a later genetic analysis, fewer N-insertions in productive TCRs were reported among donors in an Asian-associated ancestry cluster than the roughly 640-donor mean. A further reported finding was that TCR beta sequences accurately predicted the HLA-A and HLA-B alleles for most subjects in the first cohort. The 87-base-pair reads could not distinguish some IMGT-functional V segments, including TRBV6-2 and TRBV6-3, so those segments were excluded. Linkage disequilibrium might explain the correlated functional status among segregating V segments, but an unknown experimental factor could not be excluded. Only TCR beta chains were sequenced in this cohort, and the absence of alpha or paired-chain data limited detectable features. In a later genetic analysis, a missense DCLRE1C variant was associated with V-gene and J-gene trimming of TCR beta chains, and the association was replicated in an independent cohort. In vitro tests confirmed that three of the cytomegalovirus-associated TCR beta chains recognize cytomegalovirus antigens. According to a later analysis, parvovirus B19, influenza, CMV and Epstein-Barr virus appeared linked to several top co-occurrence clusters. A cluster of highly shared sequence variants was judged likely to represent a technical artifact of the sequencing pipeline. CMV serostatus was the only immune exposure information available for the cohort. The classifier was reported to diagnose cytomegalovirus status with high specificity and sensitivity in both the original and validation cohorts. In an earlier analysis of fewer than 700 of the donors, most TCR beta V segments appeared in productive rearrangements about 90% or about 30% of the time, broadly matching IMGT annotations.

The sample comprised PBMCs. Recombination linked TRBV6-4 to TRBJ1-1, and TRBD1 aligns with 8 junction nucleotides. The receptor's source is a man between 60 and 70 years old in good health and CMV-seronegative. The DNA sequence is as follows: TGTGCCAGCAGAGGGACAGGAGGGAACACTGAAGCTTTCTTT. Its translation reads: CASRGTGGNTEAFF.